This T cell receptor beta chain is drawn from a study of CD8+CD57+ T cells in acquired aplastic anemia. The use of genomic DNA as template underpinned the TCR beta VDJ and CDR3 profiling. MiXCR was run by TCRdb on the reads, yielding one entry per CDR3 protein. The sample comprises roughly 250,000 distinct CDR3 sequences, about 80% of which are singletons, and 40% to 50% rests with the top ten. Trimming left V 0 bases short and J 2 bases short, with 12 bases between. CDR1 and CDR2 from the germline V gene are SGHAT and FQDESV (reference sequence). CDR3 length: 16 residues. The patients chosen for sequencing had shown expansion of CD8+CD57+ cells (detected by flow cytometry). Patients, without exception, had severe acquired aplastic anemia.

Sequenced: sorted CD4+, CD8+, or CD8+CD57+ T cells (not recorded which) from PBMCs. The sequence was obtained from a human donor with aplastic anemia. V is TRBV11-1 and J is TRBJ2-3; D ambiguous. The CDR3 here is CASSLAAQPYTDTQYF. The CDR3 region has the DNA TGTGCCAGCAGCTTAGCTGCGCAACCTTACACAGATACGCAGTATTTT.